Below are 14 T cell receptor beta chains sequenced from a single sample in a study of blood T cell repertoires in COVID-19 (dated by TCRdb to the early 2020s). Libraries were made using the immunoSEQ multiplex PCR assay. The source is immuneACCESS, and TCRdb retained only in-frame sequences with V and J called. Part of the clones is not carried over; for the studies checked, unresolved V genes explain less than half of this, and the remainder is unexplained. This sample comprises around 60,000 clones, about 74% of them detected only once. The top ten hold under 30% of the sample. The specimen sequenced was peripheral blood. Receptors originate from a woman over 75 with acute or convalescent COVID-19.

This rearrangement joins TRBV5-1 to TRBJ2-7, with 14 bases that match TRBD2. The CDR3 runs 18 residues. With V trimmed by 4 bases and J by 0 bases, 9 bases remained unmatched. The germline gives CDR1 SGHRS, CDR2 YFSETQ. The chain's CDR3 is CASSARLAGGLSSYEQYF. For the CDR3, the DNA is TGCGCCAGCAGCGCCAGACTAGCGGGAGGGCTGAGCTCCTACGAGCAGTACTTC.

The rearrangement uses TRBV19 and TRBJ2-7; 11 nucleotides line up with TRBD2. CDR3 length: 17 residues. The V gene end was trimmed by 2 bases and the J gene end by 0 bases; junction bases not matched to a gene: 6. Germline V gene lookup returns CDR1 LNHDA and CDR2 SQIVND (reference sequence). CDR3 in DNA: TGTGCCAGTAGTATAAGTCTAGCGGGAGGCCTCTCCTACGAGCAGTACTTC. Amino acids: CASSISLAGGLSYEQYF.

The chain has TRBV28 and TRBJ1-1; 9 nucleotides line up with TRBD1. Trimming at V came to 6 bases and at J to 4 bases, leaving 12 bases not matched to a gene. The CDR3 has 16 residues. Germline CDR1 and CDR2: MDHEN and SYDVKM. The CDR3 DNA reads as TGTGCCAGCAGGACCATCACTTTGACAGGGGGCACTGAAGCTTTCTTT. It codes for CASRTITLTGGTEAFF.

This clone has more than one count but fewer than ten. The gene calls are TRBV19 and TRBJ2-1, with D perhaps TRBD1 (5 bases). Trimming cost V 10 bases and J 13 bases, with 26 bases left between them. The CDR3 is 14 residues long. Germline assignment: CDR1 LNHDA and CDR2 SQIVND (reference sequence). CDR3 loop: CATKGFSHPARQFF. DNA of the CDR3: TGTGCCACAAAGGGGTTCTCCCATCCCGCGAGACAGTTCTTC.

The chain couples TRBV2 to TRBJ2-1, with 7 bases that match TRBD1. V lost 8 bases, J lost 8 bases, and 3 bases stayed unmatched. Germline V gives CDR1 SNHLY, CDR2 FYNNEI. The CDR3 is 11 amino acids. Here the CDR3 DNA reads TGTGCCAGCGGGGACAGCGATGAGCAGTTCTTC. Amino acids: CASGDSDEQFF.

The chain links TRBV28 to TRBJ2-3; a weak D match, TRBD2 (6 bases). The V and J ends lost 4 bases and 6 bases respectively, with 8 bases between them. The CDR3 runs 12 residues. CDR1 is MDHEN, CDR2 SYDVKM, per germline. CDR3 in amino acids: CASSSGVDTQYF. CDR3 DNA sequence: TGTGCCAGCAGTTCGGGAGTTGATACGCAGTATTTT.

This chain connects TRBV7-7 to TRBJ2-5; tentative D call: TRBD1 (5 bases). The CDR3 runs 15 residues. Trimming took off 5 bases at V and 1 base at J, with 14 bases between the two ends. CDR1 is SSHAT, CDR2 FNYEAQ, per germline (reference sequence). CDR3 in DNA: TGTGCCAGCAGCACTCAGTTGGGGCGCCAAGAGACCCAGTACTTC. This translates into CASSTQLGRQETQYF.

The rearrangement joins TRBV6-1 to TRBJ2-7; D is unclear. The ends were cut back, 0 bases at V and 3 bases at J, with 9 bases in the middle. The CDR3 contains 14 residues. The germline gives CDR1 MNHNS, CDR2 SASEGT. CDR3 protein: CASSEARWSYEQYF. DNA for the CDR3: TGTGCCAGCAGTGAAGCGCGATGGAGCTACGAGCAGTACTTC.

V is TRBV6-5 and J is TRBJ1-1, with D possibly TRBD1 on 6 matching bases. CDR3 length: 14 amino acids. Trimming left V 2 bases short and J 1 base short, with 8 bases between. Germline loops: CDR1 MNHEY, CDR2 SVGAGI. The CDR3 DNA follows: TGTGCCAGCAGTTACACGACAGGGAACACTGAAGCTTTCTTT. This gives the protein CASSYTTGNTEAFF.

This chain connects TRBV11-3 to TRBJ1-5, with D perhaps matching TRBD1 (5 bases). The CDR3 loop spans 13 amino acids. CDR1 and CDR2 from the germline V gene are SGHNT and YENEEA. Trimming took off 5 bases at V and 4 bases at J, with 9 bases between the two ends. CDR3 amino acids: CASSRGRNQPQHF. CDR3 bases: TGTGCCAGCAGCAGGGGCCGTAATCAGCCCCAGCATTTT.

The table lists this clone with a count of one. In DNA form, the CDR3 reads TGTGCCAGCAGCTTGGGACTAGCGGGAGTTAGCGGGGAGCTGTTTTTT. Amino acids: CASSLGLAGVSGELFF. This chain joins TRBV28 and TRBJ2-2, with 14 bases that match TRBD2. Germline assignment: CDR1 MDHEN and CDR2 SYDVKM. V lost 6 bases to trimming and J lost 7 bases; unmatched junction nucleotides: 7. CDR3 size: 16 residues.

The gene calls are TRBV12-5 and TRBJ2-1; possibly TRBD2 for D (5 bases). The CDR3 runs 16 residues. The V gene lost 6 bases and the J gene lost 2 bases, with 17 bases spanning the gap. CDR1 and CDR2 from the germline V gene are LGHNT and FRNRAP. The CDR3 loop is CASGVRVGSAYNEQFF. CDR3 in DNA: TGTGCTAGTGGGGTCCGGGTTGGGAGTGCCTACAATGAGCAGTTCTTC.

The rearrangement uses TRBV28 and TRBJ1-2, with D possibly matching TRBD1 (6 bases). Germline values: CDR1 MDHEN, CDR2 SYDVKM. This CDR3 is built from 16 residues. The ends were cut back, 6 bases at V and 7 bases at J, with 24 bases in the middle. CDR3 sequence (DNA): TGTGCCAGCAGGGGGGACACCGAGTGGAGTAGGGTTGGCTACACCTTC. Its translation is CASRGDTEWSRVGYTF.

CDR3 loop: CSVRQGAAGELFF. The CDR3 nucleotides are TGCAGCGTTCGGCAGGGGGCGGCCGGGGAGCTGTTTTTT. The chain combines TRBV29-1 with TRBJ2-2; 8 bases line up with TRBD1. The CDR3 contains 13 residues. Germline V gene sequence: CDR1 SQVTM, CDR2 ANQGSEA. The V segment lost 5 bases and the J segment 6 bases; nucleotides outside the gene matches: 5.